This T cell receptor (beta chain) was captured in a study of CD8 T cells in ankylosing spondylitis. CDR3 length: 18 amino acids. Trimming took off 4 bases at V and 0 bases at J, with 17 bases between the two ends. The germline V gene encodes CDR1 SGDLS and CDR2 YYNGEE. General study results and limits: In ankylosing spondylitis blood, a motif of seven to nine highly homologous TCR beta variants appeared characteristic.

Comment on this clonotype: What it recognizes is unknown.

MiXCR was run by TCRdb on the 5' RACE reads, yielding one entry per CDR3 protein. The sample has 300,000 to 400,000 distinct CDR3 sequences, about 20% seen once; the top ten hold roughly a sixth. Input material: blood, either unsorted or a sorted T cell fraction (not recorded which). The chain links TRBV9 to TRBJ2-6; the D gene is possibly TRBD2 (5 bases). The source is a male donor with ankylosing spondylitis. This CDR3 is CASSIHGLGDSGANVLTF. The CDR3 region has the DNA TGTGCCAGCAGCATCCACGGACTGGGAGACTCTGGGGCCAACGTCCTGACTTTC.